These 25 T cell receptor beta chains originate from one sample sequenced in a study of T-cell reconstitution after alpha-beta-depleted transplantation in children. Preparation of the TCRbeta library involved a method that used unique molecular identifiers. TCRdb called the PCR reads again in MiXCR, with one record for every CDR3 protein. The table records some 520,000 distinct CDR3 sequences, about 31% of them present only once. The starting material was PBMCs from the stem cell graft donor, obtained from the stem cell graft. These receptor sequences come from a human donor who donated a stem cell graft to a child with aplastic anemia.

The chain recombines TRBV5-4 with TRBJ2-7; 7 bases agree with TRBD1. This CDR3 comprises 14 residues. CDR1 and CDR2 (germline): SGHNT, YYREEE (reference sequence). V was pared by 4 bases and J by 0 bases, with 4 bases of the junction left unmatched. The CDR3 spells CASSMGQSSYEQYV. The DNA for the CDR3 is TGTGCCAGCAGCATGGGACAGAGCTCCTACGAGCAGTACGTC.

This clonotype showed up just a few times. The V gene is TRBV20-1, the J gene TRBJ2-1; 8 bases are shared with TRBD1. The CDR3 runs 14 residues. Germline trimming cut 5 bases from V and 6 bases from J; bases unmatched to any gene: 9. Germline V gene sequence: CDR1 DFQATT, CDR2 SNEGSKA (reference sequence). DNA of the CDR3: TGCAGTGCTCAGACAGGGGTACTGGGCAATGAGCAGTTCTTC. Translation: CSAQTGVLGNEQFF.

In its sample, this clonotype was seen a few times. J is TRBJ2-7 and V is TRBV20-1; perhaps TRBD2 as D (7 bases). Germline CDR1 reads DFQATT; CDR2 reads SNEGSKA (reference sequence). V lost 3 bases and J lost 6, with 15 bases in between. This CDR3 has 13 amino acids. CDR3 amino acids: CSASGVGGPEQYF. The CDR3 DNA follows: TGCAGTGCTAGCGGCGTGGGGGGGCCCGAGCAGTACTTC.

The genes are TRBV4-1 and TRBJ1-4; D call uncertain. The CDR3 has 17 residues. The germline V and J ends were trimmed by 0 bases and 4 bases, with 15 bases remaining between them. In germline, CDR1 is MGHRA, CDR2 YSYEKL. In DNA form, the CDR3 reads TGCGCCAGCAGCCAAGACGCTGGGCCCATGGATAATGAAAAACTGTTTTTT. It codes for CASSQDAGPMDNEKLFF.

The genes are TRBV29-1 and TRBJ1-5; no clear D. Per germline, CDR1 SQVTM and CDR2 ANQGSEA. This CDR3 has 13 residues. Trimming shortened V by 3 bases and J by 4 bases, and 10 bases separated the two germline ends. CDR3 DNA sequence: TGCAGCGTTGAGGACTCAGAAAATCAGCCCCAGCATTTT. Its translation: CSVEDSENQPQHF.

This sequence joins TRBV5-1 and TRBJ2-3; maybe TRBD2 (6 bases). The CDR3 runs to 18 residues. V was clipped by 0 bases and J by 4 bases, with 21 bases between them. Germline V gives CDR1 SGHRS, CDR2 YFSETQ. The CDR3 DNA follows: TGCGCCAGCAGCTTGGCCGGGGGAAAAGGATTCTCACCAGATACGCAGTATTTT. This gives the protein CASSLAGGKGFSPDTQYF.

The V call is TRBV29-1, the J call TRBJ2-5, with 9 bases matching TRBD2. Trimming removed 8 bases from V and 1 base from J; junction bases left unmatched: 8. The CDR3 has 14 amino acids. The germline V gene encodes CDR1 SQVTM and CDR2 ANQGSEA. The CDR3 DNA is TGCAGCTTATCTAGCGGGACGATCCAAGAGACCCAGTACTTC. This sequence encodes CSLSSGTIQETQYF. The full variable domain, with the rest looked up from reference TRBV29-1 and TRBJ2-5, is SAVISQKPSRDICQRGTSLTIQCQVDSQVTMMFWYRQQPGQSLTLIATANQGSEATYESGFVIDKFPISRPNLTFSTLTVSNMSPEDSSIYLCSLSSGTIQETQYFGPGTRLLVL.

This rearrangement joins TRBV11-2 to TRBJ2-1; D is unclear. V lost 5 bases to trimming and J lost 5 bases, with 7 bases between them. Germline CDR1 reads SGHAT; CDR2 reads FQNNGV. The CDR3 contains 12 residues. In nucleotides, the CDR3 is TGTGCCAGCAGCCACCCCGACAATGAGCAGTTCTTC. Translated, it gives CASSHPDNEQFF.

The chain uses TRBV29-1 and TRBJ1-5, with 10 bases identical to TRBD1. The CDR3 spans 14 residues. With 4 bases clipped from V and 4 bases from J, the junction kept 4 bases outside the gene matches. Germline V gene sequence: CDR1 SQVTM, CDR2 ANQGSEA. CDR3 nucleotide sequence: TGCAGCGTTGTCGAGGACAGGGGGAATCAGCCCCAGCATTTT. Its protein is CSVVEDRGNQPQHF.

This rearrangement joins TRBV9 to TRBJ2-1; 8 nucleotides line up with TRBD2. J gave up 4 bases and V 0 bases, and 0 bases lay outside the gene matches. Looked up from germline, CDR1 is SGDLS and CDR2 is YYNGEE. The CDR3 is 14 amino acids. The CDR3 DNA reads as TGTGCCAGCAGCGTAGTAGCGGGATACAATGAGCAGTTCTTC. This translates into CASSVVAGYNEQFF.

This clonotype was seen a handful of times. The rearrangement links TRBV9 to TRBJ2-1; no firm D call. V shed 2 bases and J shed 4 bases, with 10 bases lying between them. The V gene's germline CDR1 is SGDLS and CDR2 YYNGEE. This CDR3 has 14 residues. The CDR3: CASSVTHGYNEQFF. The CDR3 DNA sequence: TGTGCCAGCAGCGTGACTCACGGGTACAATGAGCAGTTCTTC.

This clonotype has more than one count but fewer than ten. CDR3 protein: CASRNRGWSTGPGELFF. The CDR3 nucleotides are TGTGCCAGCAGAAACAGGGGATGGTCGACGGGCCCCGGGGAGCTGTTTTTT. The J gene is TRBJ2-2, the V gene TRBV12-3 or TRBV12-4; 7 nucleotides line up with TRBD1. The CDR3 loop spans 17 amino acids. After removal of 6 bases from V and 6 bases from J, the junction contained 16 bases not matched to a gene.

Worth noting for this clonotype: A junction boundary mismatches the germline segment, possibly from a read error. The rearrangement joins TRBV5-1 to TRBJ1-5; D not resolved. Per germline, CDR1 SGHRS and CDR2 YFSETQ. The CDR3 has 13 residues. CDR3 sequence (DNA): TGCGCCAGCAGCTTGGAAGGGTATCAGGCCCAGCATTTT. Protein: CASSLEGYQAQHF.

The chain is built from TRBV6-5 and TRBJ1-4, with unresolved D. Germline CDR1 reads MNHEY; CDR2 reads SVGAGI. The CDR3 consists of 11 residues. V was shortened by 2 bases and J by 14 bases, with 9 bases between the two germline ends. The CDR3 sequence: CASSYRGRLFF. For the CDR3, the DNA is TGTGCCAGCAGTTACCGCGGACGGCTGTTTTTT.

In this sample, this clonotype turned up many times. The rearrangement joins TRBV6-4 to TRBJ2-1; TRBD2 agrees at 14 bases. The germline V gene has CDR1 MRHNA and CDR2 SNTAGT. The CDR3 is 15 amino acids. V trimming: 4 bases; J trimming: 4 bases; junction bases outside the gene matches: 0. CDR3 region: CASSGLAGGYNEQFF. Here the CDR3 DNA reads TGTGCCAGCAGTGGACTAGCGGGAGGGTACAATGAGCAGTTCTTC.

The table lists this clonotype with a few counts. The V gene is TRBV27, the J gene TRBJ2-5; D call uncertain. The germline V gene encodes CDR1 MNHEY and CDR2 SMNVEV (reference sequence). The CDR3 sequence is 14 residues long. Trimming pared 0 bases from V and 4 bases from J, leaving 9 bases between. CDR3 sequence: CASSLSIASETQYF. The CDR3 DNA follows: TGTGCCAGCAGTTTATCGATCGCCTCAGAGACCCAGTACTTC.

This chain uses TRBV29-1 with TRBJ2-1, with D perhaps matching TRBD1 (6 bases). Germline assignment: CDR1 SQVTM and CDR2 ANQGSEA. The CDR3 is made up of 14 amino acids. Between the trimmed V and J ends, which lost 4 bases and 2 bases, there was a span of 12 bases. The CDR3 loop reads CSVGGGGAYNEQFF. DNA for the CDR3: TGCAGCGTTGGAGGTGGGGGCGCCTACAATGAGCAGTTCTTC.

The chain links TRBV20-1 to TRBJ2-3, with 8 bases fitting TRBD1. The CDR3 runs 15 residues. V lost 5 bases, J lost 6 bases, and 13 bases stayed unmatched. Germline V gene lookup returns CDR1 DFQATT and CDR2 SNEGSKA (reference sequence). The CDR3 coding sequence is TGCAGTGCTCCTTGGCAGGGGGCGATCCCCGATACGCAGTATTTT. Translation gives CSAPWQGAIPDTQYF.

Note on this clonotype: Sequence at one end of the junction differs from germline and may be a read error. The rearrangement joins TRBV5-7 to TRBJ2-1, with D unclear. TRBV5-7 is an ORF; its function is uncertain. This CDR3 is built from 10 residues. The CDR3 loop reads CASSFLVNLF. CDR3 nucleotide sequence: TGTGCCAGCAGCTTCCTAGTGAATCTTTTC.

This clonotype occurred a few times. The chain has TRBV29-1 and TRBJ1-1; D is possibly TRBD1 (5 bases). This CDR3 has 14 residues. Germline CDR1 is SQVTM and CDR2 is ANQGSEA. Trimming cost V 5 bases and J 1 base, with 14 bases left between them. The CDR3 spells CSVQGRAWNTEAFF. In DNA form, the CDR3 reads TGCAGCGTTCAGGGACGGGCCTGGAACACTGAAGCTTTCTTT.

Only a few counts were recorded for this clonotype. This chain links TRBV20-1 with TRBJ1-5, with D unresolved. CDR1 is DFQATT and CDR2 is SNEGSKA in the germline V gene (reference sequence). The CDR3 spans 13 residues. Trimming cost V 6 bases and J 1 base, with 10 bases left between them. The CDR3 here is CSAAGRSNQPQHF. DNA for the CDR3: TGCAGTGCCGCGGGGAGAAGCAATCAGCCCCAGCATTTT.

This chain links TRBV10-3 with TRBJ2-1; TRBD2 aligns across 7 bases. The CDR3 consists of 14 residues. The germline V gene has CDR1 ENHRY and CDR2 SYGVKD. V was pared by 6 bases and J by 9 bases, with 11 bases of the junction left unmatched. The DNA for the CDR3 is TGTGCCATCAGGTCTACCGGCGGGAGTTCTGAGCAGTTCTTC. This codes for CAIRSTGGSSEQFF.

The chain employs TRBV18 and TRBJ1-5, with D tentatively TRBD1 (5 bases). V was trimmed by 3 bases and J by 5 bases, leaving 8 bases between them. The CDR3 totals 13 residues. CDR1 and CDR2 (germline): KGHSH, LQKENI. CDR3 in DNA: TGTGCCAGCTCACCGGGGGATTATCAGCCCCAGCATTTT. Translated: CASSPGDYQPQHF. Drawing the rest from reference TRBV18 and TRBJ1-5, the complete variable domain is NAGVMQNPRHLVRRRGQEARLRCSPMKGHSHVYWYRQLPEEGLKFMVYLQKENIIDESGMPKERFSAEFPKEGPSILRIQQVVRGDSAAYFCASSPGDYQPQHFGDGTRLSIL.

This clonotype was recorded a few times. V gene TRBV12-3 or TRBV12-4 combines with J gene TRBJ1-2; 9 positions match TRBD1. CDR3 size: 14 residues. The ends lost 4 bases at V and 5 bases at J; junction bases unmatched: 5. The CDR3 reads CASSSGTGRYGYTF. The CDR3 coding sequence is TGTGCCAGCAGTTCAGGGACAGGGAGGTATGGCTACACCTTC.

This clonotype was found once. This chain connects TRBV4-3 to TRBJ2-4; D may match TRBD1 or TRBD2 (6 bases each). There are 15 residues in the CDR3. Germline lookup yields CDR1 LGHNA and CDR2 YSLEER. Trimming pared 1 base from V and 3 bases from J, leaving 10 bases between. The CDR3 sequence: CASSQVGGVKNIQYF. DNA for the CDR3: TGCGCCAGCAGCCAAGTGGGGGGCGTCAAAAACATTCAGTACTTC.